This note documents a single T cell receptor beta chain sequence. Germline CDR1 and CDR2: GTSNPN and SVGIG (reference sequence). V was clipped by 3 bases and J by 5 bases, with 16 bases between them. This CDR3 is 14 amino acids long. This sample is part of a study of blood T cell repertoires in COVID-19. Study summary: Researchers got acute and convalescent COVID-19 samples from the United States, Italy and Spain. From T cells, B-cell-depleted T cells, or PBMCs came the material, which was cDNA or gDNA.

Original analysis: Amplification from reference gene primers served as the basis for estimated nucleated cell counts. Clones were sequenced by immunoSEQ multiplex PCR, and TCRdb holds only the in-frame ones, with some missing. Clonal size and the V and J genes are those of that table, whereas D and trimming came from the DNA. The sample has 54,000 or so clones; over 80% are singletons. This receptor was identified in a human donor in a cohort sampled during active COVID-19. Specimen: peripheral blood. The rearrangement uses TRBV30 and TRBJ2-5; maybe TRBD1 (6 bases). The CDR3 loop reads CAWSEGVGRETQYF. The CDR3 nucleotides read TGTGCCTGGAGCGAGGGGGTTGGGCGCGAGACCCAGTACTTC.